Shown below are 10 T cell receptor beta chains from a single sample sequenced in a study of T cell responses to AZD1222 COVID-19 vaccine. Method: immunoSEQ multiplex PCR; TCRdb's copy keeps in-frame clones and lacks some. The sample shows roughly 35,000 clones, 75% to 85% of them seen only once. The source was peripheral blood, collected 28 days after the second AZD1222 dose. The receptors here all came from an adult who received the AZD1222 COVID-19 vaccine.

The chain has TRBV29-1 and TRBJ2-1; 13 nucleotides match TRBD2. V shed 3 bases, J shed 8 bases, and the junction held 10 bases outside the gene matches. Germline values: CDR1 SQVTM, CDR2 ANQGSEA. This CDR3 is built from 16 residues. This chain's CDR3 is CSVDSLAGGPWDEQFF. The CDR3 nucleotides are TGCAGCGTTGATTCACTAGCGGGAGGGCCTTGGGATGAGCAGTTCTTC.

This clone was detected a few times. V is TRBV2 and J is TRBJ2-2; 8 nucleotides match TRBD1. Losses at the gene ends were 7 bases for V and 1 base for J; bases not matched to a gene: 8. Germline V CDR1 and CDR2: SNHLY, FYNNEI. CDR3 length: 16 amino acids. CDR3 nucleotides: TGTGCCAGCATTATCGGAGGACAGGGGAACACCGGGGAGCTGTTTTTT. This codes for CASIIGGQGNTGELFF. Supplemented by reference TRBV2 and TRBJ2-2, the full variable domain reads EPEVTQTPSHQVTQMGQEVILRCVPISNHLYFYWYRQILGQKVEFLVSFYNNEISEKSEIFDDQFSVERPDGSNFTLKIRSTKLEDSAMYFCASIIGGQGNTGELFFGEGSRLTVL.

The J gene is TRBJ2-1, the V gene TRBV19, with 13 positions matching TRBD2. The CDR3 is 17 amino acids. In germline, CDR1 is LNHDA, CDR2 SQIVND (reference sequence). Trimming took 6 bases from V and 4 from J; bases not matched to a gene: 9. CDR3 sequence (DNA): TGTGCCAGTAGAAAGACTAGCGGGAGGCCCGCGTACAATGAGCAGTTCTTC. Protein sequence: CASRKTSGRPAYNEQFF.

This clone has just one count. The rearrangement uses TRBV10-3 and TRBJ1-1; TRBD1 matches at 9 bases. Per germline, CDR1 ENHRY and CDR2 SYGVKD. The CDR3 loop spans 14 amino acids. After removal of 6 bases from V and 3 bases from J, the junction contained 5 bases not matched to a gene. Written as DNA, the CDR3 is TGTGCCATCAGAGATGGGACAGGGCACACTGAAGCTTTCTTT. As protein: CAIRDGTGHTEAFF.

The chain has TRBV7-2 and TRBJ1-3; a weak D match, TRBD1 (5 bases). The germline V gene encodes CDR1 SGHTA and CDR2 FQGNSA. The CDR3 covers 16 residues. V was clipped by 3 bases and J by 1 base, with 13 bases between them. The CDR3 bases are TGTGCCAGCAGCTTGGGCTCCCGGGGGTCTGGAAACACCATATATTTT. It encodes CASSLGSRGSGNTIYF.

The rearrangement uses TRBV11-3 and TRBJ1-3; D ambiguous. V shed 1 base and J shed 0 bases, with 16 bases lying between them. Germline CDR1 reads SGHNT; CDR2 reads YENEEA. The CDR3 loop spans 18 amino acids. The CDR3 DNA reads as TGTGCCAGCAGCTTAGTCGGTCATTCCCGATTCTCTGGAAACACCATATATTTT. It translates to CASSLVGHSRFSGNTIYF.

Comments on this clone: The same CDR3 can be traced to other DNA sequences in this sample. CDR3 sequence: CAWSVRDTIYF. The DNA of the CDR3 is TGTGCCTGGAGCGTCCGGGACACCATATATTTT. The chain combines TRBV30 with TRBJ1-3; D ambiguous. Germline CDR1 GTSNPN, CDR2 SVGIG (reference sequence). The V and J ends lost 3 bases and 8 bases respectively, with 8 bases between them. The CDR3 extends over 11 amino acids.

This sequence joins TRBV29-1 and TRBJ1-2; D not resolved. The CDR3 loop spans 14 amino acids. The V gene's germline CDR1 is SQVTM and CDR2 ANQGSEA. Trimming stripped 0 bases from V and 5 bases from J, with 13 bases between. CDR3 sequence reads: CSVEDRVGLYGYTF. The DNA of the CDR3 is TGCAGCGTTGAAGATCGGGTAGGCTTATATGGCTACACCTTC.

As DNA, the CDR3 is TGTGCCAGCAGCTTGGGGCTTGACAATGAGCAGTTCTTC. Translation gives CASSLGLDNEQFF. The V gene is TRBV11-2, the J gene TRBJ2-1; D is possibly TRBD1 (5 bases). The CDR3 is 13 amino acids. Germline V gene lookup returns CDR1 SGHAT and CDR2 FQNNGV. V was shortened by 3 bases and J by 5 bases, with 8 bases between the two germline ends.

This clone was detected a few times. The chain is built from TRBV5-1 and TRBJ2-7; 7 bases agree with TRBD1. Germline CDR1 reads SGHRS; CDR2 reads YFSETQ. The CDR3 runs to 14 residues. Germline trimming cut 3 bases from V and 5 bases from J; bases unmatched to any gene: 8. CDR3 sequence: CASSSTGQWNEQYF. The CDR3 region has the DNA TGCGCCAGCAGCTCTACGGGACAGTGGAACGAGCAGTACTTC.